The clone carrying this T cell receptor beta chain was detected a few times. This specimen includes other DNA sequences encoding the same CDR3. These data are taken from a study of blood T cell repertoires in COVID-19. The wider study: From T cells, B-cell-depleted T cells, or PBMCs came the material, which was cDNA or gDNA.

Germline V CDR1 and CDR2: SEHNR, FQNEAQ (reference sequence). The CDR3 extends over 14 amino acids. V lost 5 bases and J 4 bases, leaving 12 bases between the germline ends. This table comes from immunoSEQ multiplex PCR, and its TCRdb copy is limited to in-frame clones, with some not included. Of 150,000 to 190,000 clones in the sample, 76% were seen once. Sequencing was performed on peripheral blood. This sequence originates from a woman aged 80 or older with acute or convalescent COVID-19. This chain joins TRBV7-9 and TRBJ1-5; possibly TRBD1 for D (5 bases). In DNA form, the CDR3 reads TGTGCCAGCAGCCTGGGGGGAGAAAATCAGCCCCAGCATTTT. This gives the protein CASSLGGENQPQHF.